The 16 T cell receptor beta chains reported below all come from one sample, sequenced in a study of Graves' ophthalmopathy and Graves' hyperthyroidism. RNA transcripts yielded amplified TCR beta CDR3 regions. RT-PCR with HTBI primers came first, then second-round multiplex PCR. TCRdb recomputed calls from the multiplex PCR reads with MiXCR, one row per CDR3 protein. Here the sample spans about 620,000 distinct CDR3 sequences, about 24% being singletons. Specimen: peripheral blood. These receptors all stem from a woman aged 18-29 years with stable Graves' hyperthyroidism. Some clones in this sample may be carry-over from other donors' samples.

The chain recombines TRBV6-2 or TRBV6-3 with TRBJ2-2, with no clear D. Looked up from germline, CDR1 is MNHEY and CDR2 is SVGEGT. There are 13 residues in the CDR3. V was clipped by 10 bases and J by 3 bases, with 12 bases between them. The CDR3 is CAIKSSDTGELFF. CDR3 nucleotide sequence: TGTGCCATCAAGAGCTCGGACACCGGGGAGCTGTTTTTT.

This clonotype was recorded at least ten times. V and J are TRBV12-3 or TRBV12-4 and TRBJ1-1; D possibly corresponds to TRBD1 (5 bases). The CDR3 is made up of 15 amino acids. V dropped 3 bases and J dropped 0 bases, with 11 bases sitting between them. In DNA, the CDR3 is TGTGCCAGCAGTTTGGGCGGGACGTTGAACACTGAAGCTTTCTTT. Protein sequence: CASSLGGTLNTEAFF.

This chain connects TRBV28 to TRBJ1-5, with D uncertain. V was pared by 2 bases and J by 2 bases, with 10 bases between. The CDR3 spans 15 residues. Germline assignment: CDR1 MDHEN and CDR2 SYDVKM. The CDR3 protein is CASSLVDFGNQPQHF. In DNA, the CDR3 is TGTGCCAGCAGTTTAGTGGATTTTGGCAATCAGCCCCAGCATTTT.

The chain recombines TRBV28 with TRBJ1-2; no reliable D call. Germline lookup yields CDR1 MDHEN and CDR2 SYDVKM. Trimming took 6 bases from V and 0 from J, leaving 20 bases between them. This CDR3 contains 17 residues. CDR3 loop: CASRPPLRRKANYGYTF. CDR3 nucleotides: TGTGCCAGCAGACCTCCCCTCCGGCGGAAAGCTAACTATGGCTACACCTTC.

This chain links TRBV5-1 with TRBJ2-2; 8 nucleotides agree with TRBD2. Per germline, CDR1 SGHRS and CDR2 YFSETQ. CDR3 size: 16 residues. With V trimmed by 7 bases and J by 2 bases, 10 bases remained unmatched. Here the CDR3 reads CASWVAGRINTGELFF. The CDR3 DNA is TGCGCCAGCTGGGTAGCGGGAAGAATAAACACCGGGGAGCTGTTTTTT.

This clonotype occurred many times. The chain carries TRBV2 and TRBJ2-5, with D perhaps TRBD1 (5 bases). CDR3 length equals 14 residues. V lost 5 bases, J lost 0 bases, and 10 bases lay in between. The germline V gene has CDR1 SNHLY and CDR2 FYNNEI. The CDR3 DNA reads TGTGCCAGCAGTCCGACAGCGTACCAAGAGACCCAGTACTTC. Translating gives CASSPTAYQETQYF.

CDR3 DNA sequence: TGTGCCAGTAGTCCGCGACAGGGTGTCAGCTATAGCAATCAGCCCCAGCATTTT. This codes for CASSPRQGVSYSNQPQHF. The chain has TRBV19 and TRBJ1-5; 7 positions agree with TRBD1. CDR1 LNHDA and CDR2 SQIVND come from the germline V gene (reference sequence). CDR3 length equals 18 residues. J was trimmed by 0 bases and V by 5 bases; bases with no gene match: 13.

The chain links TRBV7-9 to TRBJ2-7; no clear D gene. This CDR3 contains 12 residues. V gave up 5 bases and J gave up 8 bases, with 13 bases separating them. From germline, CDR1 is SEHNR and CDR2 FQNEAQ (reference sequence). DNA of the CDR3: TGTGCCAGCAGCCTCGACCAGATCCAGCAGTACTTC. It encodes CASSLDQIQQYF.

This clonotype was seen only a few times. V is TRBV12-3 or TRBV12-4 and J is TRBJ2-7; 9 bases match TRBD1. CDR3 length: 15 residues. After removal of 5 bases from V and 5 bases from J, the junction contained 10 bases not matched to a gene. The CDR3 nucleotides read TGTGCCAGCAGTGAATTTCGGACAGGGGTCGACGAGCAGTACTTC. This gives the protein CASSEFRTGVDEQYF.

This chain uses TRBV5-1 with TRBJ2-7; 8 positions agree with TRBD2. In germline, CDR1 is SGHRS, CDR2 YFSETQ. The CDR3 runs to 15 residues. With 4 bases clipped from V and 2 bases from J, the junction kept 8 bases outside the gene matches. CDR3 sequence (DNA): TGCGCCAGCAGCAAGCAAGTGGGACTAGCCTACGAGCAGTACTTC. Its protein is CASSKQVGLAYEQYF.

This clonotype was detected many times. The V call is TRBV30, the J call TRBJ1-1; no clear D gene. Trimming stripped 0 bases from V and 0 bases from J, with 5 bases between. This CDR3 contains 13 residues. CDR1 GTSNPN and CDR2 SVGIG come from the germline V gene (reference sequence). The CDR3 spells CAWSVGMNTEAFF. CDR3 in DNA: TGTGCCTGGAGTGTGGGAATGAACACTGAAGCTTTCTTT. Using reference TRBV30 and TRBJ1-1 for the parts outside the CDR3, the full variable domain is SQTIHQWPATLVQPVGSPLSLECTVEGTSNPNLYWYRQAAGRGLQLLFYSVGIGQISSEVPQNLSASRPQDRQFILSSKKLLLSDSGFYLCAWSVGMNTEAFFGQGTRLTVV.

Only one count was recorded for this clonotype. The chain couples TRBV12-3 or TRBV12-4 to TRBJ2-7, with TRBD1 matching over 7 bases. The CDR3 covers 15 residues. J was trimmed by 2 bases and V by 5 bases; bases with no gene match: 9. The CDR3 sequence: CASSPDGTAPYEQYF. The CDR3 region has the DNA TGTGCCAGCAGTCCCGACGGGACAGCCCCCTACGAGCAGTACTTC.

There are a few counts of this clonotype. The genes are TRBV27 and TRBJ2-5; 7 bases map to TRBD1. V was pared by 6 bases and J by 3 bases, with 4 bases of the junction left unmatched. The CDR3 totals 13 residues. Germline-derived CDR1 and CDR2 are MNHEY and SMNVEV (reference sequence). As DNA, the CDR3 is TGTGCCAGCAGGCACAGGGGAGAAGAGACCCAGTACTTC. It specifies CASRHRGEETQYF.

The chain recombines TRBV6-1 with TRBJ2-2; 9 bases fit TRBD1. CDR1 and CDR2 from the germline V gene are MNHNS and SASEGT. J was trimmed by 4 bases and V by 8 bases; bases with no gene match: 5. This CDR3 spans 14 amino acids. CDR3 in DNA: TGTGCCAGCTATCGACAGGGGGGCACCGGGGAGCTGTTTTTT. This gives the protein CASYRQGGTGELFF.

This clonotype came up many times. The chain couples TRBV7-9 to TRBJ1-2; D gene unclear. Germline CDR1 SEHNR, CDR2 FQNEAQ (reference sequence). V gave up 5 bases and J gave up 8 bases, with 12 bases separating them. The CDR3 consists of 12 residues. The chain's CDR3 is CASSREQTGYTF. The CDR3 coding sequence is TGTGCCAGCAGCAGAGAACAGACCGGCTACACCTTC.

This chain connects TRBV6-5 to TRBJ2-7; TRBD1 matches at 7 bases. The CDR3 is 15 amino acids. The V segment lost 1 base and the J segment 6 bases; nucleotides outside the gene matches: 9. Germline assignment: CDR1 MNHEY and CDR2 SVGAGI. CDR3 DNA: TGTGCCAGCAGTTACTACCCCGTCGCAGGGGGCGAGCAGTACTTC. Translation: CASSYYPVAGGEQYF.